The 19 T cell receptor beta chains below all came from one sample that was sequenced in a study of CD4+ T cells in melanoma. Profiled with immunoSEQ multiplex PCR; TCRdb holds only in-frame clones, not every one. This sample has over 10,000 clones; about 74% occur once, and the top ten carry roughly 15%. Sequenced: cells from a culture (not recorded whether cultured in vitro). These receptors all come from a human donor with melanoma.

The V call is TRBV6-5, the J call TRBJ2-1; the D is unclear. V was cut by 0 bases and J by 7 bases, with 13 bases left in between. This CDR3 spans 15 amino acids. From germline, CDR1 is MNHEY and CDR2 SVGAGI. The CDR3: CASSYSWASVNEQFF. DNA for the CDR3: TGTGCCAGCAGTTACTCGTGGGCTTCAGTGAATGAGCAGTTCTTC.

The V call is TRBV5-1, the J call TRBJ1-2, with 7 bases lining up with TRBD1. This CDR3 is 17 amino acids long. CDR1 and CDR2 from the germline V gene are SGHRS and YFSETQ. V lost 2 bases to trimming and J lost 5 bases; unmatched junction nucleotides: 15. CDR3 protein: CASSFSPQGRGLYGYTF. The CDR3 DNA reads as TGCGCCAGCAGCTTTTCCCCACAGGGGAGAGGCCTTTATGGCTACACCTTC.

The chain is built from TRBV6-1 and TRBJ2-7; possibly TRBD1 for D (5 bases). Trimming cost V 4 bases and J 8 bases, with 12 bases left between them. Germline CDR1 and CDR2: MNHNS and SASEGT. The CDR3 consists of 12 residues. Written as DNA, the CDR3 is TGTGCCAGCAGTGTGGACACCGGACAGCAGTACTTC. Translation gives CASSVDTGQQYF.

The gene calls are TRBV2 and TRBJ1-5; D not resolved. Germline-derived CDR1 and CDR2 are SNHLY and FYNNEI. V dropped 8 bases and J dropped 0 bases, with 8 bases sitting between them. CDR3 size: 13 residues. CDR3 bases: TGTGCCAGCTGCAGAGATAGCAATCAGCCCCAGCATTTT. It codes for CASCRDSNQPQHF.

The genes are TRBV5-1 and TRBJ2-2; 7 nucleotides line up with TRBD1. CDR1 and CDR2 (germline): SGHRS, YFSETQ. The trim removed 1 base at V and 7 bases at J, leaving 7 bases unmatched. The CDR3 spans 15 residues. CDR3: CASSLLPGQNGELFF. In DNA form, the CDR3 reads TGCGCCAGCAGCTTGCTCCCGGGACAGAACGGGGAGCTGTTTTTT.

The chain carries TRBV19 and TRBJ2-2; D is ambiguous. CDR3 length equals 13 residues. Germline V lookup: CDR1 LNHDA, CDR2 SQIVND (reference sequence). With 5 bases removed from V and 4 bases from J, the gap between germline ends came to 8 bases. DNA of the CDR3: TGTGCCAGTAGTTCCCTTCCCACCGGGGAGCTGTTTTTT. This sequence encodes CASSSLPTGELFF.

The V and J genes are TRBV5-1 and TRBJ2-3; 9 positions match TRBD2. Per germline, CDR1 SGHRS and CDR2 YFSETQ. The V segment lost 4 bases and the J segment 1 base; nucleotides outside the gene matches: 4. The CDR3 consists of 15 residues. Here the CDR3 reads CASSVQRGGTDTQYF. CDR3 bases: TGCGCCAGCAGCGTCCAGCGGGGGGGCACAGATACGCAGTATTTT.

The chain joins TRBV1 to TRBJ2-3; no DNA check was done on the table's D call, TRBD2. TRBV1 is designated a pseudogene. The CDR3 length is 16 residues. The CDR3 DNA reads as TGCACCAGCATAGTAGGCCCGGGGAGAAGCACAGATACGCAGTATTTT. It translates to CTSIVGPGRSTDTQYF.

This clone is labeled as medium-sized. The genes are TRBV19 and TRBJ1-3; no reliable D call. CDR1 LNHDA and CDR2 SQIVND come from the germline V gene (reference sequence). This CDR3 is 17 amino acids long. The ends were cut back, 2 bases at V and 0 bases at J, with 14 bases in the middle. CDR3 nucleotide sequence: TGTGCCAGTAGTATACTCGGCGCTTCTAGCTCTGGAAACACCATATATTTT. This sequence encodes CASSILGASSSGNTIYF.

The rearrangement links TRBV9 to TRBJ1-3, with D tentatively TRBD1 (5 bases). V dropped 0 bases and J dropped 0 bases, with 16 bases sitting between them. CDR3 size: 18 residues. Germline-derived CDR1 and CDR2 are SGDLS and YYNGEE. The CDR3: CASSVGVPGTASGNTIYF. The CDR3 nucleotides read TGTGCCAGCAGCGTAGGAGTTCCAGGGACCGCCTCTGGAAACACCATATATTTT.

This chain joins TRBV29-1 and TRBJ2-7; D ambiguous. The CDR3 covers 11 residues. Looked up from germline, CDR1 is SQVTM and CDR2 is ANQGSEA. The V and J ends lost 4 bases and 6 bases respectively, with 10 bases between them. CDR3 nucleotides: TGCAGCGTTGTGAACAGACGCGAGCAGTACTTC. Amino acid sequence: CSVVNRREQYF.

The genes are TRBV5-6 and TRBJ2-5; the D is unclear. The CDR3 has 14 amino acids. Germline V CDR1 and CDR2: SGHDT, YYEEEE. Trimming took off 2 bases at V and 0 bases at J, with 8 bases between the two ends. The CDR3 nucleotides are TGTGCCAGCAGCTTTTCCAGGTACCAAGAGACCCAGTACTTC. Encoded protein: CASSFSRYQETQYF.

The chain couples TRBV29-1 to TRBJ2-3; D is uncertain. V lost 3 bases and J 1 base, leaving 17 bases between the germline ends. CDR3 length equals 16 residues. In germline, CDR1 is SQVTM, CDR2 ANQGSEA. The CDR3 DNA follows: TGCAGCGTTGAGGGAACGATGCCTCTGGGCACAGATACGCAGTATTTT. This codes for CSVEGTMPLGTDTQYF.

The chain links TRBV6-6 to TRBJ1-5; no clear D. Germline CDR1 MNHNY, CDR2 SVGAGI (reference sequence). Between the trimmed V and J ends, which lost 1 base and 0 bases, there was a span of 10 bases. The CDR3 loop spans 16 amino acids. The CDR3 region has the DNA TGTGCCAGCAGTTACTGGCAGGCAAATAGCAATCAGCCCCAGCATTTT. Protein sequence: CASSYWQANSNQPQHF.

This rearrangement joins TRBV7-2 to TRBJ1-1; D not certain. Per the germline V gene, CDR1 is SGHTA and CDR2 is FQGNSA. V lost 3 bases to trimming and J lost 8 bases, with 13 bases between them. The CDR3 extends over 13 amino acids. The CDR3 nucleotides read TGTGCCAGCAGCTTGACACGACATATAGAAGCTTTCTTT. As protein: CASSLTRHIEAFF.

The gene calls are TRBV7-2 and TRBJ1-3; D unresolved. Germline assignment: CDR1 SGHTA and CDR2 FQGNSA. This CDR3 contains 17 residues. V was pared by 2 bases and J by 0 bases, with 14 bases between. In DNA form, the CDR3 reads TGTGCCAGCAGCTTACTACCCCAGGTTCACTCTGGAAACACCATATATTTT. This sequence encodes CASSLLPQVHSGNTIYF. The full variable domain, completed using reference TRBV7-2 and TRBJ1-3, is GAGVSQSPSNKVTEKGKDVELRCDPISGHTALYWYRQSLGQGLEFLIYFQGNSAPDKSGLPSDRFSAERTGGSVSTLTIQRTQQEDSAVYLCASSLLPQVHSGNTIYFGEGSWLTVV.

The genes are TRBV2 and TRBJ2-3; 7 bases fit TRBD1. Per germline, CDR1 SNHLY and CDR2 FYNNEI. The CDR3 sequence is 15 residues long. V lost 6 bases and J lost 2; bases outside the gene matches: 8. In nucleotides, the CDR3 is TGTGCCAGCAGAACTCCGGGACAGATCACAGATACGCAGTATTTT. Its protein is CASRTPGQITDTQYF.

The chain joins TRBV5-6 to TRBJ2-3; 11 nucleotides agree with TRBD2. Trimming removed 4 bases from V and 4 bases from J; junction bases left unmatched: 8. Germline V CDR1 and CDR2: SGHDT, YYEEEE. The CDR3 is 16 amino acids. The DNA of the CDR3 is TGTGCCAGCAGCAAAACTAGCGGGGGTAAGGCAGATACGCAGTATTTT. It translates to CASSKTSGGKADTQYF.

The chain carries TRBV4-2 and TRBJ2-7; a possible D gene is TRBD1 (5 bases). Per germline, CDR1 LGHNA and CDR2 YNFKEQ. The V end was cut by 3 bases, the J end by 1 base, with 7 bases between. The CDR3 spans 13 residues. The CDR3 coding sequence is TGTGCCAGCAGCCACAGGGAATCCTACGAGCAGTACTTC. Protein: CASSHRESYEQYF.